This is a list of T cell receptor beta chains from one sample in a study of OX40 agonist ivuxolimab in advanced cancers. Generated by immunoSEQ multiplex PCR, the TCRdb table keeps only in-frame clones and is missing some. The sample yields roughly 90,000 clones, about 83% seen once. The sample in question was CD4+ or CD8+ T cells sorted from blood, obtained in a trial of the OX40 agonist ivuxolimab. The receptors were gathered from an adult with an advanced solid tumor such as melanoma, head and neck, liver or kidney cancer. CDR3s include the opening cysteine and the closing phenylalanine or tryptophan. D genes are given only for firm matches. Some rows mark clone size as missing; the rest say once, few, many or name a class of expanded clone.

J: TRBJ1-5; V: TRBV5-6; D: TRBD1; size: NA; CDR3: CASSKQGMGQPQHF; DNA: TGTGCCAGCAGCAAACAGGGGATGGGCCAGCCCCAGCATTTT
J: TRBJ2-2; V: TRBV4-1; D: TRBD2; size: NA; CDR3: CASSQEAVVGLAGVTGELFF; DNA: TGCGCCAGCAGCCAAGAGGCGGTCGTCGGGCTAGCGGGAGTAACCGGGGAGCTGTTTTTT
J: TRBJ1-4; V: TRBV2; D: NA; size: NA; CDR3: CASSGGGGRGAEKLFF; DNA: TGTGCCAGCAGTGGAGGAGGAGGGCGGGGTGCAGAAAAACTGTTTTTT
J: TRBJ1-5; V: TRBV7-3; D: TRBD1; size: NA; CDR3: CASSLSGQPNQPQHF; DNA: TGTGCCAGCAGCTTATCGGGACAGCCCAATCAGCCCCAGCATTTT
J: TRBJ1-5; V: TRBV6-5; D: TRBD1; size: NA; CDR3: CASSRTGAQPQHF; DNA: TGTGCCAGCAGTAGGACAGGGGCTCAGCCCCAGCATTTT
J: TRBJ1-1; V: TRBV5-1; D: TRBD1; size: NA; CDR3: CASSSRQGMNTEAFF; DNA: TGCGCCAGCAGCTCCAGACAGGGTATGAACACTGAAGCTTTCTTT
J: TRBJ2-2; V: TRBV27; D: NA; size: NA; CDR3: CASSQTGLTDTGELLF; DNA: TGTGCCAGCAGCCAAACCGGGCTGACGGACACCGGGGAGCTGCTTTTT
J: TRBJ1-2; V: TRBV28; D: TRBD1; size: NA; CDR3: CASSFMGQGIGYTF; DNA: TGTGCCAGCAGTTTCATGGGACAGGGAATAGGCTACACCTTC
J: TRBJ1-1; V: TRBV7-3; D: NA; size: few; CDR3: CASSSRVAHLKAFF; DNA: TGTGCCAGCAGCTCGCGGGTCGCCCACTTGAAAGCTTTCTTT
J: TRBJ1-1; V: TRBV7-8; D: NA; size: NA; CDR3: CASSLVLGNTEAFF; DNA: TGTGCCAGCAGCTTAGTTCTGGGGAACACTGAAGCTTTCTTT
J: TRBJ1-2; V: TRBV2; D: NA; size: NA; CDR3: CASRPTGTGNYGYTF; DNA: TGTGCCAGCCGACCTACCGGGACGGGGAACTATGGCTACACCTTC
J: TRBJ1-2; V: TRBV7-6; D: NA; size: NA; CDR3: CASSLYSATNYGYTF; DNA: TGTGCCAGCAGCTTATATTCAGCCACTAACTATGGCTACACCTTC
J: TRBJ1-2; V: TRBV29-1; D: NA; size: once; CDR3: CSAYGLRAGYTF; DNA: TGCAGCGCTTACGGCCTTAGAGCTGGCTACACCTTC
J: TRBJ1-2; V: TRBV2; D: NA; size: NA; CDR3: CASSELQSTVYGYTF; DNA: TGTGCCAGCAGTGAATTGCAATCGACGGTCTATGGCTACACCTTC
J: TRBJ2-7; V: TRBV5-4; D: NA; size: NA; CDR3: CASSDGRGGYEQYF; DNA: TGTGCCAGCAGCGACGGACGGGGAGGCTACGAGCAGTACTTC
J: TRBJ1-2; V: TRBV6-1; D: NA; size: NA; CDR3: CASTPRRGINYGYTF; DNA: TGTGCCAGCACCCCCCGGCGCGGAATTAACTATGGCTACACCTTC
J: TRBJ2-5; V: TRBV7-7; D: NA; size: NA; CDR3: CASSFRQGRGQETQYF; DNA: TGTGCCAGCAGCTTCCGGCAGGGAAGGGGGCAAGAGACCCAGTACTTC
J: TRBJ2-6; V: TRBV13; D: TRBD1; size: NA; CDR3: CASSSLRGGQGAGTPGANVLTF; DNA: TGTGCCAGCAGCTCACTTAGAGGGGGACAGGGGGCTGGGACTCCTGGGGCCAACGTCCTGACTTTC
J: TRBJ2-7; V: TRBV6-5; D: TRBD2; size: NA; CDR3: CASTRLAGVEQYF; DNA: TGTGCCAGCACCCGGCTAGCGGGAGTTGAGCAGTACTTC
J: TRBJ1-2; V: TRBV28; D: NA; size: NA; CDR3: CASTLAELGQVGGYTF; DNA: TGTGCCAGCACCTTAGCGGAGCTGGGACAAGTTGGTGGCTACACCTTC
J: TRBJ1-1; V: TRBV7-2; D: NA; size: NA; CDR3: CASTLYGTRETEAFF; DNA: TGTGCCAGCACCCTTTATGGGACGAGGGAGACTGAAGCTTTCTTT
J: TRBJ2-5; V: TRBV29-1; D: TRBD2; size: NA; CDR3: CSVSGLAGAQETQYF; DNA: TGCAGCGTCTCCGGACTAGCGGGGGCCCAAGAGACCCAGTACTTC
J: TRBJ2-1; V: TRBV7-6; D: NA; size: NA; CDR3: CASSPSSRTDPYNEQFF; DNA: TGTGCCAGCAGCCCTTCCTCACGGACCGACCCTTACAATGAGCAGTTCTTC
J: TRBJ2-5; V: TRBV7-9; D: NA; size: NA; CDR3: CASSPTEGTQYF; DNA: TGTGCCAGCAGCCCGACGGAAGGGACCCAGTACTTC
J: TRBJ1-2; V: TRBV19; D: NA; size: NA; CDR3: CASSGGWLNYGYTF; DNA: TGTGCCAGTAGTGGGGGATGGCTGAACTATGGCTACACCTTC
J: TRBJ2-5; V: TRBV19; D: TRBD1; size: NA; CDR3: CATDGRDRGQETQYF; DNA: TGTGCCACCGATGGTAGGGACAGGGGACAAGAGACCCAGTACTTC
J: TRBJ2-5; V: TRBV7-2; D: TRBD2; size: once; CDR3: CASSLGRGGWGETQYF; DNA: TGTGCCAGCAGCTTAGGCCGGGGGGGTTGGGGAGAGACCCAGTACTTC
J: TRBJ2-7; V: TRBV19; D: TRBD1; size: few; CDR3: CASRDRAEGQYF; DNA: TGTGCCAGCCGGGACAGGGCGGAGGGGCAGTACTTC
J: TRBJ1-2; V: TRBV30; D: TRBD1; size: NA; CDR3: CAWRATGVYMYGYTF; DNA: TGTGCCTGGAGGGCCACAGGGGTCTATATGTATGGCTACACCTTC
J: TRBJ1-6; V: TRBV19; D: NA; size: NA; CDR3: CASSSRDNSPLHF; DNA: TGTGCCAGTAGTTCCAGGGATAATTCACCCCTCCACTTT
J: TRBJ2-4; V: TRBV28; D: TRBD2; size: NA; CDR3: CASSVTSGRAGNIQYF; DNA: TGTGCCAGCAGTGTGACTAGCGGGAGGGCCGGGAACATTCAGTACTTC
J: TRBJ1-4; V: TRBV28; D: TRBD1; size: NA; CDR3: CASTPSGTGLEKLFF; DNA: TGTGCCAGCACTCCCAGTGGGACAGGTCTCGAAAAACTGTTTTTT
J: TRBJ2-1; V: TRBV27; D: TRBD1; size: few; CDR3: CASSIRGDRVGEQFF; DNA: TGTGCCAGCAGCATCAGGGGGGACAGGGTAGGTGAGCAGTTCTTC
J: TRBJ2-7; V: TRBV25-1; D: TRBD2; size: NA; CDR3: CASSSSGSFYEQYF; DNA: TGTGCCAGCAGTAGTAGCGGGAGCTTCTACGAGCAGTACTTC
J: TRBJ1-5; V: TRBV6-5; D: NA; size: NA; CDR3: CASSRGQGQPQHF; DNA: TGTGCCAGCAGCCGGGGGCAAGGTCAGCCCCAGCATTTT